The next 26 T cell receptor beta chains were all read from a single sample in a study of CD8+ T cells in alopecia areata. Extraction and reverse transcription of RNA yielded cDNA as the sequencing template. Libraries were prepared by immunoSEQ multiplex PCR; TCRdb keeps only in-frame clonotypes and omits some of them. This sample carries 95,000 to 150,000 clones, more than 40% of them seen once, and the ten largest clones take roughly 0.45%. As for treatment: oral pan-JAK inhibitor, 5-10 mg twice daily. The sample was CD4+ T cells sorted from blood, taken at week 4, from a patient treated with tofacitinib. These receptor sequences come from a human donor with alopecia areata.

V usage is TRBV25-1 and J usage is TRBJ1-2, with TRBD1 matching 12 bases. Trimming removed 7 bases from V and 6 bases from J; junction bases left unmatched: 6. Germline CDR1 MGHDK, CDR2 SYGVNS. The CDR3 is 14 residues long. CDR3 loop: CASMKGQGANGYTF. CDR3 coding DNA: TGTGCCAGCATGAAGGGACAGGGGGCGAATGGCTACACCTTC.

J is TRBJ1-2 and V is TRBV29-1; 8 bases map to TRBD1. V gave up 3 bases and J gave up 8 bases; unmatched junction bases: 11. This CDR3 region has 14 residues. From germline, CDR1 is SQVTM and CDR2 ANQGSEA. The chain's CDR3 is CSVDGGQGLGGYTF. In DNA, the CDR3 is TGCAGCGTTGATGGAGGACAGGGCCTCGGGGGCTACACCTTC.

This clone was counted only a few times. The CDR3 DNA sequence: TGTGCCAGTGGCATGGGGAACATTCAGTACTTC. Amino acid sequence: CASGMGNIQYF. The rearrangement joins TRBV19 to TRBJ2-4; D uncertain. Germline CDR1 is LNHDA and CDR2 is SQIVND (reference sequence). Trimming shortened V by 8 bases and J by 7 bases, and 9 bases separated the two germline ends. This CDR3 is built from 11 residues. Based on the CDR3 plus reference TRBV19 and TRBJ2-4, the full variable domain is DGGITQSPKYLFRKEGQNVTLSCEQNLNHDAMYWYRQDPGQGLRLIYYSQIVNDFQKGDIAEGYSVSREKKESFPLTVTSAQKNPTAFYLCASGMGNIQYFGAGTRLSVL.

This clone was counted a few times. The chain has TRBV27 and TRBJ1-2; D is undetermined. Germline V gene sequence: CDR1 MNHEY, CDR2 SMNVEV (reference sequence). The CDR3 extends over 14 amino acids. Trimming took off 2 bases at V and 0 bases at J, with 7 bases between the two ends. CDR3 sequence reads: CASSLRRPNYGYTF. The CDR3 DNA sequence: TGTGCCAGCAGTTTAAGGCGACCTAACTATGGCTACACCTTC.

This clone was counted once. This chain uses TRBV30 with TRBJ1-1; unclear D gene. Trimming cost V 3 bases and J 3 bases, with 8 bases left between them. This CDR3 comprises 12 residues. Germline CDR1 reads GTSNPN; CDR2 reads SVGIG (reference sequence). The CDR3, as DNA: TGTGCCTGGAGGAACGACTACACTGAAGCTTTCTTT. This encodes CAWRNDYTEAFF.

V usage is TRBV7-2 and J usage is TRBJ2-7, with D unresolved. This CDR3 is 11 amino acids long. Trimming removed 5 bases from V and 3 bases from J, with 5 bases in between. Germline V gene sequence: CDR1 SGHTA, CDR2 FQGNSA. The CDR3 nucleotides are TGTGCCAGCAGCGCATACTACGAGCAGTACTTC. This translates into CASSAYYEQYF.

V usage is TRBV29-1 and J usage is TRBJ2-2; 9 positions agree with TRBD2. The CDR3 has 14 amino acids. Trimming took 4 bases from V and 7 from J; bases not matched to a gene: 7. CDR1 SQVTM and CDR2 ANQGSEA come from the germline V gene. The CDR3 reads CSVVITSGYGELFF. The CDR3, as DNA: TGCAGCGTTGTCATCACTAGCGGGTACGGGGAGCTGTTTTTT.

This chain joins TRBV14 and TRBJ1-2, with 9 bases matching TRBD1. Germline-derived CDR1 and CDR2 are SGHDN and FVKESK. This CDR3 has 18 amino acids. Losses at the gene ends were 4 bases for V and 3 bases for J; bases not matched to a gene: 15. The CDR3 sequence: CASSPSSSGTGLYYGYTF. The CDR3 nucleotides are TGTGCCAGCAGCCCAAGCTCCTCCGGGACAGGGCTATACTATGGCTACACCTTC.

This clone came up once. The chain employs TRBV6-5 and TRBJ2-7; D tentatively fits TRBD1 or TRBD2 (5 bases each). Germline CDR1 and CDR2: MNHEY and SVGAGI. Trimming took 5 bases from V and 7 from J, leaving 21 bases between them. The CDR3 is 15 residues long. Here the CDR3 reads CASSPPGRGLGEQYF. In DNA form, the CDR3 reads TGTGCCAGCAGTCCACCGGGACGGGGTTTGGGGGAGCAGTACTTC.

This clone has more than one count but fewer than ten. This sequence joins TRBV12-5 and TRBJ2-1; D is perhaps TRBD1 (5 bases). Germline CDR1 LGHNT, CDR2 FRNRAP. Trimming shortened V by 7 bases and J by 3 bases, and 13 bases separated the two germline ends. The CDR3 is made up of 14 amino acids. CDR3 loop: CASAPKGDYNEQFF. CDR3 coding DNA: TGTGCTAGTGCCCCGAAAGGGGACTACAATGAGCAGTTCTTC.

V usage is TRBV6-5 and J usage is TRBJ2-5; D might be TRBD1 (6 bases). V lost 6 bases to trimming and J lost 7 bases, with 18 bases between them. CDR1 MNHEY and CDR2 SVGAGI come from the germline V gene. This CDR3 has 14 amino acids. CDR3 coding DNA: TGTGCCAGCAGCCCGCCGGGACAATACGGGACCCAGTACTTC. Its translation: CASSPPGQYGTQYF.

The gene calls are TRBV29-1 and TRBJ2-7, with a weak D call TRBD1 (6 bases). The CDR3 totals 13 residues. V lost 6 bases, J lost 0 bases, and 12 bases lay in between. Germline CDR1 reads SQVTM; CDR2 reads ANQGSEA. The CDR3 spells CSVQQGNSYEQYF. The CDR3 DNA reads TGCAGCGTCCAGCAGGGGAACTCCTACGAGCAGTACTTC.

This chain uses TRBV11-2 with TRBJ2-5; 16 nucleotides line up with TRBD2. V lost 5 bases, J lost 1 base, and 10 bases stayed unmatched. This CDR3 has 19 residues. Germline V CDR1 and CDR2: SGHAT, FQNNGV. The CDR3, as DNA: TGTGCCAGCAGCAGCCGACCGGGACTAGCGGGAGGGCCCCAAGAGACCCAGTACTTC. This gives the protein CASSSRPGLAGGPQETQYF.

This clone was picked up a small number of times. The chain has TRBV7-3 and TRBJ1-2; TRBD1 might be the D (5 bases). V dropped 3 bases and J dropped 6 bases, with 11 bases sitting between them. Germline loops: CDR1 SGHTA, CDR2 FQGTGA. The CDR3 extends over 13 amino acids. For the CDR3, the DNA is TGTGCCAGCAGCTTCGGTCAGGGCGATGGCTACACCTTC. Residues: CASSFGQGDGYTF.

This chain links TRBV30 with TRBJ1-5; D gene unclear. The length of the CDR3 is 12 residues. In germline, CDR1 is GTSNPN, CDR2 SVGIG (reference sequence). Trimming removed 0 bases at V and 7 bases at J, with 7 bases between. The CDR3 loop reads CAWSVYGQPQHF. The DNA of the CDR3 is TGTGCCTGGAGTGTATATGGGCAGCCCCAGCATTTT.

The chain carries TRBV5-1 and TRBJ1-2; D remains unclear. This CDR3 is built from 12 residues. CDR1 is SGHRS and CDR2 is YFSETQ in the germline V gene. The V gene lost 1 base and the J gene lost 5 bases, with 6 bases spanning the gap. CDR3 coding DNA: TGCGCCAGCAGCTTGACAGATTATGGCTACACCTTC. Encoded protein: CASSLTDYGYTF.

V and J are TRBV29-1 and TRBJ1-2, with a possible D match to TRBD1 (6 bases). V gave up 2 bases and J gave up 2 bases, with 9 bases separating them. CDR3 size: 13 residues. Germline V gene data show CDR1 as SQVTM and CDR2 as ANQGSEA. The chain's CDR3 is CSVEIGGNYGYTF. In nucleotides, the CDR3 is TGCAGCGTTGAAATAGGGGGGAACTATGGCTACACCTTC.

The J gene is TRBJ1-2, the V gene TRBV6-5; D gene uncertain. V gave up 1 base and J gave up 6 bases, with 12 bases separating them. The CDR3 is made up of 14 amino acids. From germline, CDR1 is MNHEY and CDR2 SVGAGI. CDR3 DNA sequence: TGTGCCAGCAGTTACTTAGCCTCCCGGGATGGCTACACCTTC. This gives the protein CASSYLASRDGYTF.

The chain recombines TRBV6-5 with TRBJ2-3; D possibly corresponds to TRBD2 (6 bases). Deletions cut 8 bases from V and 5 bases from J, with 11 bases between. The CDR3 runs to 12 residues. Germline values: CDR1 MNHEY, CDR2 SVGAGI. Here the CDR3 reads CASGAGRDTQYF. CDR3 DNA: TGTGCCAGCGGGGCGGGGAGAGATACGCAGTATTTT.

About this clone itself: This specimen includes other DNA sequences encoding the same CDR3. The CDR3 region has the DNA TGTGCCTGGAGTGGGCAGGGCGACCAGCCCCAGCATTTT. Its translation is CAWSGQGDQPQHF. The J gene is TRBJ1-5, the V gene TRBV30, with D tentatively TRBD1 (5 bases). V lost 1 base and J 7 bases, leaving 11 bases between the germline ends. The CDR3 has 13 residues. Germline V gene lookup returns CDR1 GTSNPN and CDR2 SVGIG (reference sequence).

In this sample, this clone turned up a few times. The chain employs TRBV7-9 and TRBJ1-1; D not resolved. V was trimmed by 1 base and J by 5 bases, leaving 5 bases between them. CDR1 is SEHNR, CDR2 FQNEAQ, per germline (reference sequence). The CDR3 consists of 12 residues. The CDR3 loop reads CASSLVWTEAFF. CDR3 nucleotides: TGTGCCAGCAGCTTAGTGTGGACTGAAGCTTTCTTT.

This chain uses TRBV30 with TRBJ1-5; 7 bases agree with TRBD1. V lost 2 bases, J lost 4 bases, and 2 bases stayed unmatched. This CDR3 is built from 13 residues. CDR1 is GTSNPN, CDR2 SVGIG, per germline (reference sequence). CDR3 protein: CAWSNRGNQPQHF. The CDR3, as DNA: TGTGCCTGGAGTAACAGGGGAAATCAGCCCCAGCATTTT.

This chain links TRBV6-5 with TRBJ1-5; 8 bases are shared with TRBD1. The CDR3 is 15 amino acids. Germline V lookup: CDR1 MNHEY, CDR2 SVGAGI. Trimming at V came to 7 bases and at J to 0 bases, leaving 5 bases not matched to a gene. CDR3 DNA: TGTGCCAGCAAGACACAGGGGGGTAGCAATCAGCCCCAGCATTTT. Translating gives CASKTQGGSNQPQHF.

This clone has more than one count but fewer than ten. The chain recombines TRBV30 with TRBJ2-7; 7 bases map to TRBD1. The V gene's germline CDR1 is GTSNPN and CDR2 SVGIG (reference sequence). V lost 3 bases, J lost 6 bases, and 14 bases stayed unmatched. The CDR3 loop spans 15 amino acids. The CDR3 here is CAWRPQTSTGLEQYF. The CDR3 coding sequence is TGTGCCTGGAGACCACAAACGTCGACAGGGCTCGAGCAGTACTTC. The whole variable domain, filled in from reference TRBV30 and TRBJ2-7, reads SQTIHQWPATLVQPVGSPLSLECTVEGTSNPNLYWYRQAAGRGLQLLFYSVGIGQISSEVPQNLSASRPQDRQFILSSKKLLLSDSGFYLCAWRPQTSTGLEQYFGPGTRLTVT.

Only a few counts were recorded for this clone. The rearrangement uses TRBV7-9 and TRBJ1-2; 7 nucleotides match TRBD1. Trimming removed 5 bases from V and 5 bases from J; junction bases left unmatched: 8. Germline V gene sequence: CDR1 SEHNR, CDR2 FQNEAQ (reference sequence). CDR3 length: 14 residues. The CDR3 bases are TGTGCCAGCAGCCAAGACGGGACAGTTTATGGCTACACCTTC. This codes for CASSQDGTVYGYTF.

This clone was found a few times. The rearrangement uses TRBV30 and TRBJ1-1; 9 positions agree with TRBD1. Germline V gene sequence: CDR1 GTSNPN, CDR2 SVGIG (reference sequence). The CDR3 has 14 residues. V gave up 4 bases and J gave up 5 bases; unmatched junction bases: 8. CDR3 residues: CAWTPDRGYTEAFF. The CDR3 DNA follows: TGTGCCTGGACCCCGGACAGGGGATATACTGAAGCTTTCTTT.